The 6 T cell receptor beta chains below all came from one sample that was sequenced in a study of Ad26.COV2.S vaccination and SARS-CoV-2 variants. The treatment is: roughly 20 received Ad26.COV2.S at low or high dose, single or two shots; roughly five received placebo; per-sample allocation not given. Sampling happened 63 days after the first vaccine or placebo injection. Only in-frame clones appear in the TCRdb table, and some are missing; sequencing was by immunoSEQ multiplex PCR. Among 350,000 to 450,000 clones, around nine tenths were seen once, and the ten largest hold around 3.6%. The sequencing here drew on peripheral blood, taken in a trial of Ad26.COV2.S vaccine versus placebo. These receptors were obtained from a person between 18 and 60 years old who received the Ad26.COV2.S COVID-19 vaccine or a placebo.

The chain recombines TRBV5-1 with TRBJ2-3; D not resolved. V lost 7 bases and J 6 bases, leaving 21 bases between the germline ends. Germline V gene lookup returns CDR1 SGHRS and CDR2 YFSETQ. The CDR3 loop spans 15 amino acids. This chain's CDR3 is CASRLSYLAMDTQYF. CDR3 bases: TGCGCCAGCCGGCTATCCTATTTAGCAATGGATACGCAGTATTTT.

The rearrangement joins TRBV7-2 to TRBJ2-5; D uncertain. CDR3 length: 15 residues. Trimming pared 1 base from V and 1 base from J, leaving 10 bases between. Per the germline V gene, CDR1 is SGHTA and CDR2 is FQGNSA. The CDR3: CASSLVSGVQETQYF. DNA for the CDR3: TGTGCCAGCAGCTTAGTGTCTGGTGTCCAAGAGACCCAGTACTTC.

The chain recombines TRBV4-3 with TRBJ2-5; D may be TRBD1 (6 bases). V dropped 0 bases and J dropped 1 base, with 12 bases sitting between them. The CDR3 is 16 amino acids. Germline loops: CDR1 LGHNA, CDR2 YSLEER. DNA for the CDR3: TGCGCCAGCAGCCAAGAAGGGCCAGGGGCCCAAGAGACCCAGTACTTC. Translation: CASSQEGPGAQETQYF.

Comment on this clone: One end of the junction fails to match germline, which may point to a read error. This sequence joins TRBV4-2 and TRBJ1-4; D not resolved. The CDR3 consists of 13 residues. The germline V gene encodes CDR1 LGHNA and CDR2 YNFKEQ. The CDR3 loop is CASSQVVDDKLFF. The CDR3 DNA is TGTGCCAGCAGCCAAGTTGTGGATGACAAACTGTTTTTT.

The genes are TRBV19 and TRBJ1-4; TRBD1 aligns across 10 bases. This CDR3 comprises 14 residues. Losses at the gene ends were 6 bases for V and 6 bases for J; bases not matched to a gene: 4. Germline CDR1 is LNHDA and CDR2 is SQIVND (reference sequence). CDR3 DNA: TGTGCCAGTAGGGACAGGGGGACGGATGAAAAACTGTTTTTT. Translated: CASRDRGTDEKLFF.

The J gene is TRBJ2-2, the V gene TRBV7-3, with D hard to call. The CDR3 consists of 12 residues. Trimming removed 5 bases from V and 4 bases from J, with 5 bases in between. CDR1 and CDR2 (germline): SGHTA, FQGTGA. Here the CDR3 DNA reads TGTGCCAGCAGCCCTGGCACCGGGGAGCTGTTTTTT. This codes for CASSPGTGELFF. The complete variable domain, with remaining parts taken from reference TRBV7-3 and TRBJ2-2, reads GAGVSQTPSNKVTEKGKYVELRCDPISGHTALYWYRQSLGQGPEFLIYFQGTGAADDSGLPNDRFFAVRPEGSVSTLKIQRTERGDSAVYLCASSPGTGELFFGEGSRLTVL.